A selection of T cell receptor beta chains follows, all from one sample in a study of T cells after yellow fever vaccination. TCRdb used MiXCR to reprocess the 5' RACE reads, holding one entry per CDR3 protein. The table lists about 630,000 distinct CDR3 sequences, approximately 13% of them singletons, with 15% in the top ten. The sample consisted of PBMCs, taken on the day of the yellow fever booster vaccination. These receptors were collected from a man younger than 40 who received the YFV17D yellow fever vaccine. CDR3s include the opening cysteine and the closing phenylalanine or tryptophan. The D gene is left open where the match is weak. Part of the rows lack a size; the others show once, few, many or a class for expanded clones.

j_gene,abundance,d_gene,v_gene,CDR3aa,CDR3nt
TRBJ2-2,NA,TRBD2,TRBV29-1,CSVTLSGRHTGELFF,TGCAGCGTGACCCTTAGCGGGAGGCACACCGGGGAGCTGTTTTTT
TRBJ2-5,NA,NA,TRBV19,CASMQTQYF,TGTGCCAGTATGCAGACCCAGTACTTC
TRBJ2-7,few,TRBD1,TRBV5-4,CASSLAGQGSEQYF,TGTGCCAGCAGCTTGGCCGGACAGGGGTCCGAGCAGTACTTC
TRBJ2-7,many,NA,TRBV29-1,CSASANSYEQYF,TGCAGCGCTAGCGCGAACTCCTACGAGCAGTACTTC
TRBJ1-2,NA,NA,TRBV21-1,CASWGRAPLCYTF,TGTGCCAGTTGGGGCCGGGCCCCCCTATGCTACACCTTC
TRBJ2-1,NA,NA,TRBV29-1,CSAREGGSYNEQFF,TGCAGCGCTCGAGAGGGGGGCTCCTACAATGAGCAGTTCTTC
TRBJ2-3,NA,TRBD2,TRBV27,CASNGLAGGGTDTQYF,TGTGCCAGCAATGGACTAGCGGGAGGCGGCACAGATACGCAGTATTTT
TRBJ1-6,NA,NA,TRBV6-2/TRBV6-3,CASRGTASYNSPLHF,TGTGCCAGCAGAGGAACAGCCTCCTATAATTCACCCCTCCACTTT
TRBJ2-3,NA,NA,TRBV4-3,CASSQGTNIEADTQYF,TGCGCCAGCAGCCAAGGGACTAATATTGAAGCCGATACGCAGTATTTT
TRBJ2-7,few,NA,TRBV25-1,CASSEWPDKPSYEQYF,TGTGCCAGCAGTGAATGGCCTGACAAGCCCTCCTACGAGCAGTACTTC
TRBJ2-1,NA,TRBD2,TRBV5-4,CASRTGTSEYNEQFF,TGTGCCAGCAGAACTGGGACTAGCGAGTACAATGAGCAGTTCTTC
TRBJ1-1,NA,NA,TRBV19,CASTYQGNTEAFF,TGTGCCAGTACTTACCAGGGAAACACTGAAGCTTTCTTT
TRBJ2-3,NA,NA,TRBV5-4,CASSTDSADTQYF,TGTGCCAGCAGCACGGACTCGGCAGATACGCAGTATTTT
TRBJ2-7,many,NA,TRBV7-8,CASSARQYEQYF,TGTGCCAGCAGCGCCCGACAGTACGAGCAGTACTTC
TRBJ2-7,NA,NA,TRBV7-2,CASRLDIYEQYF,TGTGCCAGCAGGCTAGATATCTACGAGCAGTACTTC
TRBJ2-7,few,NA,TRBV11-1,CASSRRGGKTYEQYF,TGTGCCAGCAGCCGGAGGGGTGGGAAGACCTACGAGCAGTACTTC
TRBJ2-6,NA,NA,TRBV2,CASRRGDSGANVLTF,TGTGCCAGCAGGAGAGGGGACTCTGGGGCCAACGTCCTGACTTTC
TRBJ2-1,NA,NA,TRBV28,CASRLTGRGNEQFF,TGTGCCAGCAGGTTGACCGGGAGAGGTAATGAGCAGTTCTTC
TRBJ2-5,NA,NA,TRBV3-1,CASSLRGHDQETQYF,TGTGCCAGCAGCCTTAGGGGCCACGACCAAGAGACCCAGTACTTC
TRBJ1-2,few,NA,TRBV6-5,CASSYSTGDNYGYTF,TGTGCCAGCAGTTACTCAACAGGAGATAACTATGGCTACACCTTC
TRBJ2-7,NA,NA,TRBV18,CATFWDYEQYF,TGTGCCACCTTTTGGGACTACGAGCAGTACTTC
TRBJ2-1,many,TRBD2,TRBV20-1,CSAGAGATYNEQFF,TGCAGTGCTGGAGCGGGAGCTACCTACAATGAGCAGTTCTTC
TRBJ1-4,few,TRBD1,TRBV12-3/TRBV12-4,CASSTWDSWEKLFF,TGTGCCAGCAGTACTTGGGACAGCTGGGAAAAACTGTTTTTT
TRBJ2-1,NA,NA,TRBV20-1,CSAREATGRSYNEQFF,TGCAGTGCTAGAGAGGCTACAGGGCGCTCCTACAATGAGCAGTTCTTC
TRBJ2-5,NA,NA,TRBV29-1,CSACEGGQETQYF,TGCAGCGCCTGCGAGGGAGGCCAAGAGACCCAGTACTTC
TRBJ1-3,NA,NA,TRBV5-1,CASSFFDNSGNTIYF,TGCGCCAGCAGCTTCTTCGACAACTCTGGAAACACCATATATTTT
TRBJ2-1,many,TRBD2,TRBV5-1,CASSVSGGVGNEQFF,TGCGCCAGCAGCGTTAGCGGGGGCGTGGGGAATGAGCAGTTCTTC
TRBJ1-1,few,NA,TRBV5-5,CASSALVNTEAFF,TGTGCCAGCAGCGCCTTGGTGAACACTGAAGCTTTCTTT